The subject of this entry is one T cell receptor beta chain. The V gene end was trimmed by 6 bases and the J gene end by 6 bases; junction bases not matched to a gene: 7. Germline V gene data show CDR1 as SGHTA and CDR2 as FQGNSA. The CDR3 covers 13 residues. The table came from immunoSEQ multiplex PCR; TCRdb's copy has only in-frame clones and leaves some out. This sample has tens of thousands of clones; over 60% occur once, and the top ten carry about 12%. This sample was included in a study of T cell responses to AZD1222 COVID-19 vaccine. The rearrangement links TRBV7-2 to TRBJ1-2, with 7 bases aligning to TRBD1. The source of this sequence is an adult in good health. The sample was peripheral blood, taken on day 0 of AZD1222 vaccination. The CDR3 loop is CASRKTGVDGYTF. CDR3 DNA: TGTGCCAGCAGGAAAACAGGGGTCGATGGCTACACCTTC. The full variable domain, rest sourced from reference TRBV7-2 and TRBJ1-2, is GAGVSQSPSNKVTEKGKDVELRCDPISGHTALYWYRQSLGQGLEFLIYFQGNSAPDKSGLPSDRFSAERTGGSVSTLTIQRTQQEDSAVYLCASRKTGVDGYTFGSGTRLTVV.